The rows below give T cell receptor beta chains drawn from one sample of a study of cytomegalovirus exposure and HLA in healthy donors. Profiled with immunoSEQ multiplex PCR; TCRdb holds only in-frame clones, not every one. The data contain approximately 60,000 clones, 92% of them singletons. What was sequenced was PBMCs. These receptors came from a woman aged 18-35 years in good health and CMV-seronegative. The CDR3 runs from the conserved cysteine through the conserved F or W. D genes are given only for firm matches. The listing skips clone size in some rows; elsewhere it reads once, few, many or a size class.

D gene: TRBD1
clone size: -
V gene: TRBV28
J gene: TRBJ1-3
CDR3 DNA: TGTGCCAGCAGTTCCTTCCGGGACAGCAATTTTATCACCATATATTTT
CDR3 protein: CASSSFRDSNFITIYF

D gene: TRBD1
clone size: -
V gene: TRBV30
J gene: TRBJ2-7
CDR3 DNA: TGTGCCTGGAGTGGACAGGGGGACGAGCAGTACTTC
CDR3 protein: CAWSGQGDEQYF

D gene: TRBD1
clone size: once
V gene: TRBV5-1
J gene: TRBJ1-1
CDR3 DNA: TGCGCCAGCAGCTCCTACAGGGGGCTGAACACTGAAGCTTTCTTT
CDR3 protein: CASSSYRGLNTEAFF

D gene: TRBD1
clone size: -
V gene: TRBV2
J gene: TRBJ1-2
CDR3 DNA: TGTGCCAGCCGGGAGGGGGACAGTGGAGGCTACACCTTC
CDR3 protein: CASREGDSGGYTF

D gene: -
clone size: -
V gene: TRBV2
J gene: TRBJ1-1
CDR3 DNA: TGTGCCAGCAGTGATGAGTTTCGGGAAGCTTTCTTT
CDR3 protein: CASSDEFREAFF

D gene: -
clone size: -
V gene: TRBV6-5
J gene: TRBJ2-3
CDR3 DNA: TGTGCCAGCAGTTACTCGAGGGATACGCAGTATTTT
CDR3 protein: CASSYSRDTQYF

D gene: -
clone size: -
V gene: TRBV7-2
J gene: TRBJ2-3
CDR3 DNA: TGTGCCAGCAGCCCCGGACTGTCAGATACGCAGTATTTT
CDR3 protein: CASSPGLSDTQYF

D gene: -
clone size: -
V gene: TRBV5-6
J gene: TRBJ1-4
CDR3 DNA: TGTGCCAGCAGCCCAGGGCGGATTAATGAAAAACTGTTTTTT
CDR3 protein: CASSPGRINEKLFF

D gene: -
clone size: -
V gene: TRBV4-1
J gene: TRBJ2-7
CDR3 DNA: TGCGCCAGCAGCCAAGGGTGGGGCGGCCGAAACTACGAGCAGTACTTC
CDR3 protein: CASSQGWGGRNYEQYF

D gene: TRBD1
clone size: -
V gene: TRBV11-1
J gene: TRBJ2-7
CDR3 DNA: TGTGCCAGCAGCTCCCCGGGACAGATCTACGAGCAGTACTTC
CDR3 protein: CASSSPGQIYEQYF

D gene: -
clone size: -
V gene: TRBV27
J gene: TRBJ1-2
CDR3 DNA: TGTGCCAGCAGCCGGGGGACCTCCTATGGCTACACCTTC
CDR3 protein: CASSRGTSYGYTF

D gene: -
clone size: -
V gene: TRBV7-3
J gene: TRBJ2-5
CDR3 DNA: TGTGCCAGCAGCTTAAGAGGGAGGCCAGAAGAGACCCAGTACTTC
CDR3 protein: CASSLRGRPEETQYF

D gene: TRBD1
clone size: -
V gene: TRBV5-1
J gene: TRBJ2-7
CDR3 DNA: TGCGCCAGGATCCGGGACAGAGCCTACGAGCAGTACTTC
CDR3 protein: CARIRDRAYEQYF

D gene: -
clone size: once
V gene: TRBV19
J gene: TRBJ2-1
CDR3 DNA: TGTGCCAGTAGTAGAGGCCCCCGGGTTGAGCAGTTCTTC
CDR3 protein: CASSRGPRVEQFF

D gene: -
clone size: once
V gene: TRBV4-1
J gene: TRBJ2-2
CDR3 DNA: TGCGCCAGCAGCCTGCTGGGAACTCGGAGGTTCACCGGGGAGCTGTTTTTT
CDR3 protein: CASSLLGTRRFTGELFF

D gene: -
clone size: -
V gene: TRBV4-3
J gene: TRBJ2-6
CDR3 DNA: TGCGCCAGCAGCCAAGATGGCTCCTCTGGGGCCAACGTCCTGACTTTC
CDR3 protein: CASSQDGSSGANVLTF

D gene: TRBD1
clone size: -
V gene: TRBV7-9
J gene: TRBJ2-7
CDR3 DNA: TGTGCCAGCAGTCCGGGACAGTACTACGAGCAGTACTTC
CDR3 protein: CASSPGQYYEQYF

D gene: -
clone size: -
V gene: TRBV6-6
J gene: TRBJ2-3
CDR3 DNA: TGTGCCAGCACGAAGGGACTGGCGAGCACAGATACGCAGTATTTT
CDR3 protein: CASTKGLASTDTQYF

D gene: -
clone size: -
V gene: TRBV9
J gene: TRBJ2-1
CDR3 DNA: TGTGCCAGCAGCGTAGTGCGGTCCCCCGGTGAGCAGTTCTTC
CDR3 protein: CASSVVRSPGEQFF

D gene: -
clone size: once
V gene: TRBV6-5
J gene: TRBJ2-6
CDR3 DNA: TGTGCCAGCAGCCGGGACACTGGGGCCAACGTCCTGACTTTC
CDR3 protein: CASSRDTGANVLTF

D gene: TRBD1
clone size: -
V gene: TRBV28
J gene: TRBJ2-2
CDR3 DNA: TGTGCCAGCAGCTCCCCGACAGGGGGCCCGCTTAACACCGGGGAGCTGTTTTTT
CDR3 protein: CASSSPTGGPLNTGELFF

D gene: -
clone size: -
V gene: TRBV7-3
J gene: TRBJ2-2
CDR3 DNA: TGTGCCAGCAGCTATAGAGGCGGCTCGAGCACCGGGGAGCTGTTTTTT
CDR3 protein: CASSYRGGSSTGELFF

D gene: -
clone size: -
V gene: TRBV18
J gene: TRBJ1-1
CDR3 DNA: TGTGCCAGCTCACCCGCGGGGGGAATCACTGAAGCTTTCTTT
CDR3 protein: CASSPAGGITEAFF

D gene: TRBD2
clone size: -
V gene: TRBV28
J gene: TRBJ2-7
CDR3 DNA: TGTGCCAGCAGCTCCACTCCGGGGGGGACTAGCTCCCTAGGCTACGAGCAGTACTTC
CDR3 protein: CASSSTPGGTSSLGYEQYF

D gene: -
clone size: -
V gene: TRBV5-1
J gene: TRBJ1-2
CDR3 DNA: TGCGCCAGCAGCTTCACAGGATCCTATGGCTACACCTTC
CDR3 protein: CASSFTGSYGYTF

D gene: TRBD1
clone size: -
V gene: TRBV19
J gene: TRBJ1-1
CDR3 DNA: TGTGCCAGTAGTATAGATCAACCGGGACAGAGGCGGGCTTTCTTT
CDR3 protein: CASSIDQPGQRRAFF

D gene: -
clone size: -
V gene: TRBV2
J gene: TRBJ2-1
CDR3 DNA: TGTGCCAACAGTAGATCACAGGATTCTCCCTACAATGAGCAGTTCTTC
CDR3 protein: CANSRSQDSPYNEQFF

D gene: TRBD1
clone size: -
V gene: TRBV5-6
J gene: TRBJ1-2
CDR3 DNA: TGTGCCAGCAGCCCCGGGGACAGGGATTTCTCTGGCTACACCTTC
CDR3 protein: CASSPGDRDFSGYTF

D gene: TRBD1
clone size: once
V gene: TRBV5-4
J gene: TRBJ1-2
CDR3 DNA: TGTGCCAGCAGCTTGGTCTCGGGACAGGGCTATGGCTACACCTTC
CDR3 protein: CASSLVSGQGYGYTF

D gene: TRBD2
clone size: -
V gene: TRBV9
J gene: TRBJ2-3
CDR3 DNA: TGTGCCAGCAGCGCCCCTCGGACTAGCGGGAGCACTAGCACAGATACGCAGTATTTT
CDR3 protein: CASSAPRTSGSTSTDTQYF

D gene: -
clone size: -
V gene: TRBV11-2
J gene: TRBJ2-7
CDR3 DNA: TGTGCCAGCAGCTCTCAGTACGACTACGAGCAGTACTTC
CDR3 protein: CASSSQYDYEQYF

D gene: -
clone size: -
V gene: TRBV10-3
J gene: TRBJ2-1
CDR3 DNA: TGTGCCATCAGAATAGGTACAGGACCCCCGGGCAATGAGCAGTTCTTC
CDR3 protein: CAIRIGTGPPGNEQFF

D gene: -
clone size: once
V gene: TRBV5-6
J gene: TRBJ2-5
CDR3 DNA: TGTGCCAGCAGCTCCAGTAGCAGGGAAGAGACCCAGTACTTC
CDR3 protein: CASSSSSREETQYF

D gene: -
clone size: -
V gene: TRBV6-5
J gene: TRBJ1-1
CDR3 DNA: TGTGCCAGCAGTTACTCGAGAGGCACTGAAGCTTTCTTT
CDR3 protein: CASSYSRGTEAFF

D gene: -
clone size: once
V gene: TRBV18
J gene: TRBJ2-5
CDR3 DNA: TGTGCCAGCTCACCGTCTCTCGAGACCCAGTACTTC
CDR3 protein: CASSPSLETQYF

D gene: TRBD1
clone size: -
V gene: TRBV29-1
J gene: TRBJ2-6
CDR3 DNA: TGCAGCGTTGTATTTCGGCAGGGGGTTGGATCTGGGGCCAACGTCCTGACTTTC
CDR3 protein: CSVVFRQGVGSGANVLTF

D gene: TRBD1
clone size: few
V gene: TRBV25-1
J gene: TRBJ1-2
CDR3 DNA: TGTGCCAGCAGTGAAACCACAGGGGATGGCTACACCTTC
CDR3 protein: CASSETTGDGYTF

D gene: -
clone size: -
V gene: TRBV6-6
J gene: TRBJ2-3
CDR3 DNA: TGTGCCAGCAGTTACTTGGGCCAGGGGGGAGATACGCAGTATTTT
CDR3 protein: CASSYLGQGGDTQYF

D gene: -
clone size: -
V gene: TRBV10-3
J gene: TRBJ1-2
CDR3 DNA: TGTGCCTCCGGGGGTCCCAGAAGCTATGGCTACACCTTC
CDR3 protein: CASGGPRSYGYTF

D gene: TRBD1
clone size: -
V gene: TRBV4-1
J gene: TRBJ1-2
CDR3 DNA: TGCGCCAGCAGCCAGGGACAGTTATATTCTAACTATGGCTACACCTTC
CDR3 protein: CASSQGQLYSNYGYTF

D gene: -
clone size: -
V gene: TRBV6-1
J gene: TRBJ1-2
CDR3 DNA: TGTGCCAGCAGTGAAGTGGGGAGTCTTAACTATGGCTACACCTTC
CDR3 protein: CASSEVGSLNYGYTF

D gene: -
clone size: -
V gene: TRBV5-5
J gene: TRBJ1-5
CDR3 DNA: TGTGCCAGCAGCTTGGGGACATCAAGCAATCAGCCCCAGCATTTT
CDR3 protein: CASSLGTSSNQPQHF

D gene: -
clone size: once
V gene: TRBV18
J gene: TRBJ2-3
CDR3 DNA: TGTGCCAGCTCACCACGAGCGGGACAGGGCACAGATACGCAGTATTTT
CDR3 protein: CASSPRAGQGTDTQYF

D gene: -
clone size: -
V gene: TRBV6-5
J gene: TRBJ1-3
CDR3 DNA: TGTGCCAGCAGTTCGACAGCTACTGGAAACACCATATATTTT
CDR3 protein: CASSSTATGNTIYF

D gene: TRBD2
clone size: -
V gene: TRBV9
J gene: TRBJ2-1
CDR3 DNA: TGTGCCAGCAGCGTAGGCGGGACTACCTACAATGAGCAGTTCTTC
CDR3 protein: CASSVGGTTYNEQFF

D gene: -
clone size: once
V gene: TRBV5-4
J gene: TRBJ2-7
CDR3 DNA: TGTGCCAGCAGCGCAAGACGGGAGTCAGTTCTGGGCGAGCAGTACTTC
CDR3 protein: CASSARRESVLGEQYF

D gene: -
clone size: -
V gene: TRBV18
J gene: TRBJ2-5
CDR3 DNA: TGTGCCAGCTCAGCGGGGTTCCAAGAGACCCAGTACTTC
CDR3 protein: CASSAGFQETQYF

D gene: -
clone size: -
V gene: TRBV2
J gene: TRBJ2-7
CDR3 DNA: TGTGCCAGCGGGCCGGACAGAACGCAGTACTTC
CDR3 protein: CASGPDRTQYF

D gene: TRBD1
clone size: -
V gene: TRBV28
J gene: TRBJ2-7
CDR3 DNA: TGTGCCAGCAGTTTATCGGGACAGATCTCCTACGAGCAGTACTTC
CDR3 protein: CASSLSGQISYEQYF

D gene: TRBD1
clone size: once
V gene: TRBV27
J gene: TRBJ1-5
CDR3 DNA: TGTGCCAGCAGTCATTTTACGGGACAGGGCCATCAGCCCCAGCATTTT
CDR3 protein: CASSHFTGQGHQPQHF

D gene: -
clone size: -
V gene: TRBV6-1
J gene: TRBJ1-1
CDR3 DNA: TGTGCCAGCAGAAAACAAGACAGGACAGCAGAAGCTTTCTTT
CDR3 protein: CASRKQDRTAEAFF

D gene: -
clone size: -
V gene: TRBV19
J gene: TRBJ2-7
CDR3 DNA: TGTGCCAGTTCGGCGGCACCCTACGAGCAGTACTTC
CDR3 protein: CASSAAPYEQYF

D gene: TRBD1
clone size: -
V gene: TRBV6-5
J gene: TRBJ1-4
CDR3 DNA: TGTGCCAGCGGATGGACAGGGGCTAATGAAAAACTGTTTTTT
CDR3 protein: CASGWTGANEKLFF

D gene: -
clone size: -
V gene: TRBV11-3
J gene: TRBJ1-2
CDR3 DNA: TGTGCCAGCAGCTTAATGGGCAGGGAGGACGGCTACACCTTC
CDR3 protein: CASSLMGREDGYTF

D gene: -
clone size: once
V gene: TRBV27
J gene: TRBJ1-1
CDR3 DNA: TGTGCCAGCAGTTCGACACTGAACACTGAAGCTTTCTTT
CDR3 protein: CASSSTLNTEAFF

D gene: -
clone size: -
V gene: TRBV7-8
J gene: TRBJ2-1
CDR3 DNA: TGTGCCAGCAGCCTCGGCAATGAGCAGTTCTTC
CDR3 protein: CASSLGNEQFF

D gene: -
clone size: -
V gene: TRBV28
J gene: TRBJ2-2
CDR3 DNA: TGTGCCAGCAGTCCCGGTACGCACGGCGGGGAGCTGTTTTTT
CDR3 protein: CASSPGTHGGELFF